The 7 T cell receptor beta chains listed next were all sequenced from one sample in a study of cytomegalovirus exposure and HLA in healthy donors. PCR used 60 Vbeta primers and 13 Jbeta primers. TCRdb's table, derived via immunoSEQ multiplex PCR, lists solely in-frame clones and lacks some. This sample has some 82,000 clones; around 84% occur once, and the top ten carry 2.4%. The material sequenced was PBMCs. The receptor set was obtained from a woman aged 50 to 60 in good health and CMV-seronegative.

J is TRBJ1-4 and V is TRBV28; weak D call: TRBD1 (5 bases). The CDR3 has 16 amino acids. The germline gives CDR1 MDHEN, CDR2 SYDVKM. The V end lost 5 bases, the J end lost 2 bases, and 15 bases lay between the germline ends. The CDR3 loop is CASSPGLRVTNEKLFF. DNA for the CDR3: TGTGCCAGCAGTCCCGGCCTCAGGGTCACTAATGAAAAACTGTTTTTT.

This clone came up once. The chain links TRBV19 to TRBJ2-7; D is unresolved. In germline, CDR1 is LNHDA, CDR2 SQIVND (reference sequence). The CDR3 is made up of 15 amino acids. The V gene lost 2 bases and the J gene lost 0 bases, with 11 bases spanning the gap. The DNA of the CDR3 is TGTGCCAGTAGTATAATGGCAAGGAGCTCCTACGAGCAGTACTTC. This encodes CASSIMARSSYEQYF.

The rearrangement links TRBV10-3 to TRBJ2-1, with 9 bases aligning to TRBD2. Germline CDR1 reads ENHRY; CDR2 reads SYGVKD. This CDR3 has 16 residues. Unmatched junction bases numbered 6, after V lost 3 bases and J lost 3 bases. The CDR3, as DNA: TGTGCCATCAGTGATCCCGGGACTAGCAGCTACAATGAGCAGTTCTTC. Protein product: CAISDPGTSSYNEQFF.

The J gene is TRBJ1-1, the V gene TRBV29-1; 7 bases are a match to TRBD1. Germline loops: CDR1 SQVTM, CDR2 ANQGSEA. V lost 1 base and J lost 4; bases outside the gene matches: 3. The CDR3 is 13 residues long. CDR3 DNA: TGCAGCGTTGAAGGGGCAGGGGGCACTGAAGCTTTCTTT. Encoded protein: CSVEGAGGTEAFF. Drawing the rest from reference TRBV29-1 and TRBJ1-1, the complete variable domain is SAVISQKPSRDICQRGTSLTIQCQVDSQVTMMFWYRQQPGQSLTLIATANQGSEATYESGFVIDKFPISRPNLTFSTLTVSNMSPEDSSIYLCSVEGAGGTEAFFGQGTRLTVV.

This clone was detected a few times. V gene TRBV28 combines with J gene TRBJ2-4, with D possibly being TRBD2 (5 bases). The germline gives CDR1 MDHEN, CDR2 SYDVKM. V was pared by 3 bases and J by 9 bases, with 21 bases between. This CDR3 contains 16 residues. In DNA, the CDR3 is TGTGCCAGCAGTTTCTCGGACTTGGGCCGCGATCTCATTCAGTACTTC. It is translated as CASSFSDLGRDLIQYF.

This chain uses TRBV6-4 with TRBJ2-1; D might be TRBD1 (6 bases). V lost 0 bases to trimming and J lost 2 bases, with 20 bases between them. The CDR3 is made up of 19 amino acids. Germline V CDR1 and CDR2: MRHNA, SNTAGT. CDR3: CASSDSNKTIRGPYNEQFF. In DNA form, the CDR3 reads TGTGCCAGCAGTGACTCTAATAAAACTATCAGGGGACCCTACAATGAGCAGTTCTTC.

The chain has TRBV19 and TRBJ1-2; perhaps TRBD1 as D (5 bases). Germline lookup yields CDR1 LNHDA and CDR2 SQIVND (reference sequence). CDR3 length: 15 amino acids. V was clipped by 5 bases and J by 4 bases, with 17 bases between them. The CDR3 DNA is TGTGCCAGTAGTGTTTTGGACATGGTTATCTATGGCTACACCTTC. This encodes CASSVLDMVIYGYTF.